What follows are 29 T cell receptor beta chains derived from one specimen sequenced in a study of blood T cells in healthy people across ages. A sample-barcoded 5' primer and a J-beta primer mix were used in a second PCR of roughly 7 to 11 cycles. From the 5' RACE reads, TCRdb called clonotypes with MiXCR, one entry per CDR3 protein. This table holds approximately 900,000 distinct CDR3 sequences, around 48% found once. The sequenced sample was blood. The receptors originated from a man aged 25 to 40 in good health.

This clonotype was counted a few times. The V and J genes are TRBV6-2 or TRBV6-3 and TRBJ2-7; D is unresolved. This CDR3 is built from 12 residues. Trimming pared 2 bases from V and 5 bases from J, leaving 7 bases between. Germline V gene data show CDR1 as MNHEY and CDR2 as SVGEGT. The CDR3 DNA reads TGTGCCAGCAGTTACCCCCGGAACGAGCAGTACTTC. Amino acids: CASSYPRNEQYF.

CDR3 nucleotides: TGTGCCAGCAGTGACTCGGCTAGCGGAGGCTACAATGAGCAGTTCTTC. It is translated as CASSDSASGGYNEQFF. The chain has TRBV6-4 and TRBJ2-1; 7 nucleotides match TRBD2. The CDR3 sequence is 16 residues long. From germline, CDR1 is MRHNA and CDR2 SNTAGT. V lost 0 bases, J lost 3 bases, and 5 bases stayed unmatched.

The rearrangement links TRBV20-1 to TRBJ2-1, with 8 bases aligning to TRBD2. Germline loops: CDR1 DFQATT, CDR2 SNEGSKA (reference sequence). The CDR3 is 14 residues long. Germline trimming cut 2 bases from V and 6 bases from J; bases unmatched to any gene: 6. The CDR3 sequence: CSARLAGGANEQFF. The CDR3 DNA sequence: TGCAGTGCTAGATTGGCGGGGGGAGCCAATGAGCAGTTCTTC.

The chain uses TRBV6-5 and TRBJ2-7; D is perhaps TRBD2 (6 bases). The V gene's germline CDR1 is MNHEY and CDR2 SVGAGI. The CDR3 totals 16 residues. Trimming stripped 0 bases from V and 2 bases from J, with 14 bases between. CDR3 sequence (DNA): TGTGCCAGCAGTTACTCGTCTAGCGCCGAGACCTACGAGCAGTACTTC. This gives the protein CASSYSSSAETYEQYF.

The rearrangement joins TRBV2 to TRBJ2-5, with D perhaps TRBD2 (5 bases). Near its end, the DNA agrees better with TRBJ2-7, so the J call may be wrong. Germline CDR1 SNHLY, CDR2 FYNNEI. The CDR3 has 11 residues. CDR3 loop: CATGISNEQYF. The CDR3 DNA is TGTGCCACCGGGATTTCCAACGAGCAGTACTTC.

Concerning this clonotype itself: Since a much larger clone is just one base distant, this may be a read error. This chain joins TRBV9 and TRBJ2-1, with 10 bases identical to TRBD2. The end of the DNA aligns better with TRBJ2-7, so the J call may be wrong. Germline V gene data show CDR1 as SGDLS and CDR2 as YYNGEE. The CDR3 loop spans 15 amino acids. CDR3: CASSALSGGRNEQYF. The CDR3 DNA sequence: TGTGCCAGCAGCGCCCTTAGCGGGGGGCGAAATGAGCAGTACTTC.

The CDR3 spells CASRIGMVGYGYTF. CDR3 sequence (DNA): TGTGCCAGCAGGATAGGCATGGTCGGTTATGGCTACACCTTC. The rearrangement joins TRBV2 to TRBJ1-2; no firm D call. The CDR3 consists of 14 residues. Germline-derived CDR1 and CDR2 are SNHLY and FYNNEI. Trimming pared 6 bases from V and 5 bases from J, leaving 16 bases between.

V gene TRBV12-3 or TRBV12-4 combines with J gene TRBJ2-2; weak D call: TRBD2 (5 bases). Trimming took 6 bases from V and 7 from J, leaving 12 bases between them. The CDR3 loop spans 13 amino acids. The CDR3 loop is CASSAREGGELFF. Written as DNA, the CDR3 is TGTGCCAGCAGCGCAAGAGAGGGCGGGGAGCTGTTTTTT.

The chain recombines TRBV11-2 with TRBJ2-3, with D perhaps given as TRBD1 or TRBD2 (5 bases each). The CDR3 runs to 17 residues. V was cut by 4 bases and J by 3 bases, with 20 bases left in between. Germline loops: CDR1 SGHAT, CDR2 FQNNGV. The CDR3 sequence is CASSSTRGATLTDTQYF. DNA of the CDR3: TGTGCCAGCAGCTCTACGCGAGGGGCTACCCTTACAGATACGCAGTATTTT.

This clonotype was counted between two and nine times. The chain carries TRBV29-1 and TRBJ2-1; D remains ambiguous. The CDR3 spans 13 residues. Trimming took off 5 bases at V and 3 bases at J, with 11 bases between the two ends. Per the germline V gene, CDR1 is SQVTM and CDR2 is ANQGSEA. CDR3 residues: CSVRAGDYNEQFF. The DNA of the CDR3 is TGCAGCGTTAGGGCAGGTGACTACAATGAGCAGTTCTTC.

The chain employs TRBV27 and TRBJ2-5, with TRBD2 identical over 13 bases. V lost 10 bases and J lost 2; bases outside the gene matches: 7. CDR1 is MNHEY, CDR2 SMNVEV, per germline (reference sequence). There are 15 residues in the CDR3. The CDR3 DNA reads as TGTGCCACAGCGACTAGCGGGGGGTGGCAAGAGACCCAGTACTTC. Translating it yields CATATSGGWQETQYF.

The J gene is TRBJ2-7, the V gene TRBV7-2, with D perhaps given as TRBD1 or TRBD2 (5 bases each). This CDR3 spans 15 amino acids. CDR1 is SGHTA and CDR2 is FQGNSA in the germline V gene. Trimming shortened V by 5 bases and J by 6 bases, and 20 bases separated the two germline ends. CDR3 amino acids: CASSGQTGRGSEQYF. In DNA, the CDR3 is TGTGCCAGCAGCGGACAAACGGGACGAGGTAGCGAGCAGTACTTC. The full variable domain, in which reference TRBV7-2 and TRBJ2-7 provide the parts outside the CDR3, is GAGVSQSPSNKVTEKGKDVELRCDPISGHTALYWYRQSLGQGLEFLIYFQGNSAPDKSGLPSDRFSAERTGGSVSTLTIQRTQQEDSAVYLCASSGQTGRGSEQYFGPGTRLTVT.

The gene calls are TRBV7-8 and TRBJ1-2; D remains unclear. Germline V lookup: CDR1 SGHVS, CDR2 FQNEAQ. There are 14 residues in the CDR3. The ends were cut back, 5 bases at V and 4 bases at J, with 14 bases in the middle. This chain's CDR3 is CASSGIGSLYGYTF. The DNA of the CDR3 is TGTGCCAGCAGCGGAATCGGGTCCCTCTATGGCTACACCTTC.

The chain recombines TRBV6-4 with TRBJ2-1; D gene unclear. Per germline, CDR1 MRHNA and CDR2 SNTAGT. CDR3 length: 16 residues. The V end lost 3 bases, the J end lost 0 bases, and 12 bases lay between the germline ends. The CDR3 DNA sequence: TGTGCCAGCAGTGAATATACCCGGAGCTCCTACAATGAGCAGTTCTTC. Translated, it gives CASSEYTRSSYNEQFF.

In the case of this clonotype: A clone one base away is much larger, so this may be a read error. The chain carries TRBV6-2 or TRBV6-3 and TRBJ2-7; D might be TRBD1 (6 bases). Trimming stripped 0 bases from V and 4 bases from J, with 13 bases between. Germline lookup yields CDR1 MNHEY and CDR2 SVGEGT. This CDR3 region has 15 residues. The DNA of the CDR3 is TGTGCCAGCAGTTACTCATCCAGCAGGGGTTACGAGCAGTACTTC. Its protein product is CASSYSSSRGYEQYF.

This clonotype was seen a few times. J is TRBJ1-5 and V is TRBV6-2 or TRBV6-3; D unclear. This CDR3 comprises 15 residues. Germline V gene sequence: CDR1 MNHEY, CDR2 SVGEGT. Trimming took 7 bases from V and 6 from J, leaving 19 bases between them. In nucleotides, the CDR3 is TGTGCCAGCAAATTAGACGGGAGTGTTGTTCAGCCCCAGCATTTT. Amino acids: CASKLDGSVVQPQHF.

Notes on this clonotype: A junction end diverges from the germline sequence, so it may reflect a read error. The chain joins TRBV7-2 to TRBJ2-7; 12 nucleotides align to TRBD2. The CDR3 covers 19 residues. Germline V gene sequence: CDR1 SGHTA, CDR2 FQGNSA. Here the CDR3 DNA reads TGTGCCAGCAGCTTAGCGAGGCTAGCGGGGGGGTTTAGCTCCTGCGAGCAGTACTTC. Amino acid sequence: CASSLARLAGGFSSCEQYF.

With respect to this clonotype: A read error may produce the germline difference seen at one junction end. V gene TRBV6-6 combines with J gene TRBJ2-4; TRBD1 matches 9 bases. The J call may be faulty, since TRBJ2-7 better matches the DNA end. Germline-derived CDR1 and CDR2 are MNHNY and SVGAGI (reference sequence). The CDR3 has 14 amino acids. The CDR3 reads CASSYSDRGSEQYF. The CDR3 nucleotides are TGTGCCAGCAGCTACTCCGACAGGGGGTCCGAGCAGTACTTC.

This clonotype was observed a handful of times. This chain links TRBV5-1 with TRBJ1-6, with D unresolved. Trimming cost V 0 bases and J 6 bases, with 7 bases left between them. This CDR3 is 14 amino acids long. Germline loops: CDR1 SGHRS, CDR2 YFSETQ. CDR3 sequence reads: CASSLDPPNSPLHF. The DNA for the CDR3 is TGCGCCAGCAGCTTGGATCCCCCTAATTCACCCCTCCACTTT.

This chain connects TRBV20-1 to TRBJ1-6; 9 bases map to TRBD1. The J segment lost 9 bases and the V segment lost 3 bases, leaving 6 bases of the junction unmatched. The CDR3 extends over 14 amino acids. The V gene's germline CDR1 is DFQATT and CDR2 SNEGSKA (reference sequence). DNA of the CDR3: TGCAGTGCTAGCCCACCGGGACAGGGTTCACCCCTCCACTTT. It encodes CSASPPGQGSPLHF.

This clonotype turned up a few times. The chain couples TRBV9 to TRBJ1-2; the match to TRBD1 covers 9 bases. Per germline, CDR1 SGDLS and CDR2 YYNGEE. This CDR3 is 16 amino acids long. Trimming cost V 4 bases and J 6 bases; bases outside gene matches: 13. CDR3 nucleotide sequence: TGTGCCAGCAGCATGCCGGGACAGGGCATGGAGGATGGCTACACCTTC. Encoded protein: CASSMPGQGMEDGYTF.

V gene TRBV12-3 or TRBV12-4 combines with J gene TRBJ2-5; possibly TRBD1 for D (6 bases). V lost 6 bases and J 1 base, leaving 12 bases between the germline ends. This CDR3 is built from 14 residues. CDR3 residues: CASRTGLTQETQYF. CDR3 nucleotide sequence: TGTGCCAGCAGAACAGGGCTAACCCAAGAGACCCAGTACTTC.

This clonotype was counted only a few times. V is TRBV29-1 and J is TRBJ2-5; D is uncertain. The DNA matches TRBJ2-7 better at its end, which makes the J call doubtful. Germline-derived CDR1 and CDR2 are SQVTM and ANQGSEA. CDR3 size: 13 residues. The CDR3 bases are TGCAGCGTTGAAACCCCGGTGAGGTACGAGCAGTACTTC. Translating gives CSVETPVRYEQYF.

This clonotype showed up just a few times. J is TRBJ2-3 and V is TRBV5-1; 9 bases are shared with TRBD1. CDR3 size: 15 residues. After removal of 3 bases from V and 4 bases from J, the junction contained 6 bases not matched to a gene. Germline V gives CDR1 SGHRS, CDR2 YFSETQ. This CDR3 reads CASSWSGQGSDTQYF. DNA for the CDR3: TGCGCCAGCAGCTGGTCGGGACAGGGCTCAGATACGCAGTATTTT.

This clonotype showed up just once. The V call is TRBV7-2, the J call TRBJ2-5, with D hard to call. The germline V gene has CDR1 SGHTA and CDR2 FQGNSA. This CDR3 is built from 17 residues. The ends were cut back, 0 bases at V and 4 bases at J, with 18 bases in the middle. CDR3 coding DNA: TGTGCCAGCAGCTTAGCAGCAGGTGGAGCGAACGCAGAGACCCAGTACTTC. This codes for CASSLAAGGANAETQYF.

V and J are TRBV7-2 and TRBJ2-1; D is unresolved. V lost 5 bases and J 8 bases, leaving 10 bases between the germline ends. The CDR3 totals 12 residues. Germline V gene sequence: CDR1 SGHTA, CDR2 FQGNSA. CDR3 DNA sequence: TGTGCCAGCAGCCTATCCCGGGATGAGCAGTTCTTC. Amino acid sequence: CASSLSRDEQFF.

The DNA of the CDR3 is TGCGCCAGCAGCCAAGAAGCTAGCGGGGGGGCGAAAGATACGCAGTATTTT. Translation: CASSQEASGGAKDTQYF. The rearrangement links TRBV4-1 to TRBJ2-3; TRBD2 agrees at 12 bases. V lost 0 bases to trimming and J lost 5 bases; unmatched junction nucleotides: 6. From germline, CDR1 is MGHRA and CDR2 YSYEKL. The CDR3 extends over 17 amino acids.

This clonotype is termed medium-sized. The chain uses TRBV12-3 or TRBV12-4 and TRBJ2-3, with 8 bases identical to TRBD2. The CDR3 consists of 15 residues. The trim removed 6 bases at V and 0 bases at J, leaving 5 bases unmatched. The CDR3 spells CASSSQRGSTDTQYF. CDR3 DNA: TGTGCCAGCAGCTCCCAGCGGGGGAGCACAGATACGCAGTATTTT.

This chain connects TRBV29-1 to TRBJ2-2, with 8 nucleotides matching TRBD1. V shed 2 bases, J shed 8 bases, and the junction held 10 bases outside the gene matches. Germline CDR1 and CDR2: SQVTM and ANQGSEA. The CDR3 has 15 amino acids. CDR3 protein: CSVEMPQGARGELFF. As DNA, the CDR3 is TGCAGCGTTGAAATGCCCCAGGGGGCGAGGGGGGAGCTGTTTTTT.